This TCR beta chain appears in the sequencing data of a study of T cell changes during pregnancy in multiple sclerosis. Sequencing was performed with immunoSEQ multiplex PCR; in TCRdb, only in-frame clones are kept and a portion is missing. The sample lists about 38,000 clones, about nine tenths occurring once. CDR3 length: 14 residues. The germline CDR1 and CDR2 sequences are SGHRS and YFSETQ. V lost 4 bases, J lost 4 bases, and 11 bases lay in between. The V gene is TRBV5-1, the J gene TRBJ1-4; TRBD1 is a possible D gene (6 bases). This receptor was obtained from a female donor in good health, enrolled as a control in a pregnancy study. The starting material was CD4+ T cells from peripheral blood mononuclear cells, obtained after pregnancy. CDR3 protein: CASSLRGLNEKLFF. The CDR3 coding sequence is TGCGCCAGCAGCCTCAGGGGCCTTAATGAAAAACTGTTTTTT. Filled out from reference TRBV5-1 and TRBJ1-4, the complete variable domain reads KAGVTQTPRYLIKTRGQQVTLSCSPISGHRSVSWYQQTPGQGLQFLFEYFSETQRNKGNFPGRFSGRQFSNSRSEMNVSTLELGDSALYLCASSLRGLNEKLFFGSGTQLSVL.